This T cell receptor beta chain was recovered during a study of blood T cell repertoires in COVID-19. TCRdb keeps only in-frame clones here, not all; method: immunoSEQ multiplex PCR. The table lists 100,000 to 150,000 clones, about 88% of them singletons, with around 2.3% in the top ten. Germline values: CDR1 KGHDR, CDR2 SFDVKD. The length of the CDR3 is 11 residues. V was cut by 4 bases and J by 6 bases, with 6 bases left in between. Cohort 3 donors were reported recovered after two negative PCRs, clearance, or symptom resolution. This clone occurred once. The chain joins TRBV24-1 to TRBJ2-7; D remains unclear. The source is a woman in her fifties or sixties who had recovered from COVID-19. Input material: PBMCs or T cells enriched from blood (not recorded which). This CDR3 is CATSDTVEQYF. The CDR3 region has the DNA TGTGCCACCAGTGACACAGTCGAGCAGTACTTC.